This TCR beta chain was identified during a study of blood T cell repertoires in COVID-19. Across the whole study: Samples came from the United States, Italy and Spain, spanning acute and convalescent COVID-19.

The method was immunoSEQ multiplex PCR; TCRdb's version includes in-frame clones alone and lacks a portion of them. The data hold some 140,000 clones, with 70% to 85% observed a single time. Sequencing used peripheral blood. The origin of this receptor is a woman of 80 years or more with acute or convalescent COVID-19.

In DNA form, the CDR3 reads TGTGCCAGCAGACCACTTGCAGGGGGCCGGGCAGATACGCAGTATTTT. Its protein product is CASRPLAGGRADTQYF. This chain links TRBV5-5 with TRBJ2-3, with TRBD1 matching over 8 bases. Germline V gene data show CDR1 as SGHKS and CDR2 as YYEKEE (reference sequence). With V trimmed by 5 bases and J by 4 bases, 12 bases remained unmatched. The CDR3 spans 16 residues. The full variable domain, rest sourced from reference TRBV5-5 and TRBJ2-3, is DAGVTQSPTHLIKTRGQQVTLRCSPISGHKSVSWYQQVLGQGPQFIFQYYEKEERGRGNFPDRFSARQFPNYSSELNVNALLLGDSALYLCASRPLAGGRADTQYFGPGTRLTVL.